Presented here are 13 T cell receptor beta chains from one specimen sequenced in a study of CD8+ T cells in alopecia areata. The treatment denotes: oral pan-JAK inhibitor, 5-10 mg twice daily. cDNA reverse transcribed from extracted RNA served as the sequencing template. Profiled with immunoSEQ multiplex PCR; TCRdb holds only in-frame clones, not every one. The table records some 200,000 clones, 60% of them present only once. This material consisted of CD4+ T cells sorted from blood, taken at week 4, from a patient treated with tofacitinib. The receptors shown here come from a human donor with alopecia areata.

The chain carries TRBV18 and TRBJ2-7; D gene uncertain. The CDR3 sequence is 14 residues long. The ends were cut back, 3 bases at V and 1 base at J, with 10 bases in the middle. Germline V lookup: CDR1 KGHSH, CDR2 LQKENI. This CDR3 reads CASSPVGQSYEQYF. CDR3 nucleotide sequence: TGTGCCAGCTCACCTGTTGGGCAATCCTACGAGCAGTACTTC.

The rearrangement joins TRBV5-1 to TRBJ1-1; maybe TRBD1 (5 bases). The V and J ends lost 3 bases and 0 bases respectively, with 15 bases between them. Germline CDR1 SGHRS, CDR2 YFSETQ. The CDR3 is 16 residues long. The CDR3 DNA follows: TGCGCCAGCAGCTCGCGGCCAGGGTTCATGAACACTGAAGCTTTCTTT. Encoded protein: CASSSRPGFMNTEAFF. The variable domain in full, completed from reference TRBV5-1 and TRBJ1-1, reads KAGVTQTPRYLIKTRGQQVTLSCSPISGHRSVSWYQQTPGQGLQFLFEYFSETQRNKGNFPGRFSGRQFSNSRSEMNVSTLELGDSALYLCASSSRPGFMNTEAFFGQGTRLTVV.

The rearrangement links TRBV30 to TRBJ1-6; D gene uncertain. The CDR3 loop spans 14 amino acids. Trimming removed 0 bases at V and 7 bases at J, with 10 bases between. Per germline, CDR1 GTSNPN and CDR2 SVGIG (reference sequence). The CDR3 protein is CAWSVYGINSPLHF. In DNA form, the CDR3 reads TGTGCCTGGAGTGTATACGGAATAAATTCACCCCTCCACTTT.

This clone was detected a few times. The V gene is TRBV2, the J gene TRBJ2-5, with D perhaps TRBD2 (5 bases). Per germline, CDR1 SNHLY and CDR2 FYNNEI. Trimming left V 7 bases short and J 5 bases short, with 8 bases between. The CDR3 has 11 amino acids. CDR3 bases: TGTGCCAGCACTAGCAGGGAGACCCAGTACTTC. It is translated as CASTSRETQYF.

V gene TRBV25-1 combines with J gene TRBJ1-1, with D perhaps TRBD1 (5 bases). V gave up 2 bases and J gave up 0 bases, with 10 bases separating them. Germline CDR1 is MGHDK and CDR2 is SYGVNS. The CDR3 covers 15 residues. CDR3 nucleotide sequence: TGTGCCAGCAGTGAAACAGGTTGGGTGAACACTGAAGCTTTCTTT. This sequence encodes CASSETGWVNTEAFF.

The V call is TRBV30, the J call TRBJ1-2; no clear D. Deletions cut 0 bases from V and 6 bases from J, with 5 bases between. CDR1 GTSNPN and CDR2 SVGIG come from the germline V gene (reference sequence). The CDR3 runs to 11 residues. CDR3 coding DNA: TGTGCCTGGAGTGTACTTGATGGCTACACCTTC. This codes for CAWSVLDGYTF.

The rearrangement links TRBV29-1 to TRBJ2-5; 7 nucleotides align to TRBD1. Germline V lookup: CDR1 SQVTM, CDR2 ANQGSEA. The CDR3 has 13 residues. V lost 3 bases, J lost 2 bases, and 3 bases stayed unmatched. As DNA, the CDR3 is TGCAGCGTTGAGGGACAGCTACAAGAGACCCAGTACTTC. Protein sequence: CSVEGQLQETQYF.

This chain links TRBV29-1 with TRBJ2-7; D may be TRBD1 or TRBD2 (5 bases each). CDR1 is SQVTM, CDR2 ANQGSEA, per germline. This CDR3 has 15 amino acids. Trimming cost V 0 bases and J 3 bases, with 15 bases left between them. The CDR3: CSVEDPSPGHYEQYF. CDR3 coding DNA: TGCAGCGTTGAAGACCCGAGCCCGGGGCACTACGAGCAGTACTTC.

This chain links TRBV30 with TRBJ2-3; D is ambiguous. Trimming took 5 bases from V and 0 from J, leaving 12 bases between them. The length of the CDR3 is 14 residues. CDR1 GTSNPN and CDR2 SVGIG come from the germline V gene (reference sequence). The CDR3 DNA sequence: TGTGCCTGGGAGCGAGCCTCTAGCACAGATACGCAGTATTTT. Residues: CAWERASSTDTQYF.

This chain connects TRBV28 to TRBJ1-2; TRBD1 matches at 9 bases. The J segment lost 5 bases and the V segment lost 2 bases, leaving 3 bases of the junction unmatched. Looked up from germline, CDR1 is MDHEN and CDR2 is SYDVKM. The CDR3 spans 14 residues. CDR3 sequence: CASSLGQGIYGYTF. The CDR3 DNA sequence: TGTGCCAGCAGTTTAGGACAGGGGATTTATGGCTACACCTTC.

This clone came up once. The rearrangement joins TRBV30 to TRBJ1-3; 9 nucleotides align to TRBD1. The CDR3 is made up of 15 amino acids. V shed 1 base, J shed 4 bases, and the junction held 5 bases outside the gene matches. Germline V gives CDR1 GTSNPN, CDR2 SVGIG (reference sequence). CDR3 sequence: CAWSEWDREGNTIYF. The DNA for the CDR3 is TGTGCCTGGAGTGAGTGGGACAGGGAAGGAAACACCATATATTTT.

The CDR3 sequence: CAWSGAVYGYTF. CDR3 DNA sequence: TGTGCCTGGAGTGGGGCGGTCTATGGCTACACCTTC. The V gene is TRBV30, the J gene TRBJ1-2; D uncertain. V was pared by 1 base and J by 4 bases, with 7 bases between. The germline CDR1 and CDR2 sequences are GTSNPN and SVGIG (reference sequence). This CDR3 contains 12 residues.

The genes are TRBV29-1 and TRBJ2-1; 12 bases align to TRBD1. The junction had 8 bases not matched to a gene; V was cut back by 1 base and J by 7 bases. The CDR3 has 16 residues. Germline V gene data show CDR1 as SQVTM and CDR2 as ANQGSEA. The CDR3 DNA sequence: TGCAGCGTTGAAGCCCCGGGACAGGGGGCGAAGAATGAGCAGTTCTTC. The encoded protein is CSVEAPGQGAKNEQFF.